The rows below give T cell receptor beta chains drawn from one sample of a study of beta chain features in type 1 diabetes. The method was immunoSEQ multiplex PCR; TCRdb's version includes in-frame clones alone and lacks a portion of them. This table holds about 9,400 clones, approximately 80% found once. What was sequenced was Tregs from blood. Receptors originate from a woman aged 18-29 years in good health. Both conserved end residues are part of each CDR3. Each record gives: V gene, D gene, clone size, J gene, CDR3 protein, CDR3 DNA. D genes are given only for firm matches. Size is stated for part of the rows, as once, few or many counts, or as a class when the clone is expanded.

TRBV10-2	NA	NA	TRBJ2-7	CASRHPGLRRREQYF	TGCGCCAGCAGACACCCGGGACTCCGAAGGCGGGAGCAGTACTTC
TRBV29-1	NA	NA	TRBJ2-1	CSAHWSASQFF	TGCAGCGCCCACTGGTCCGCCTCGCAGTTCTTC
TRBV6-1	TRBD1	NA	TRBJ1-4	CASSEGTGPGEKLFF	TGTGCCAGCAGTGAAGGGACAGGGCCCGGTGAAAAACTGTTTTTT
TRBV28	TRBD1	NA	TRBJ2-5	CASEGQGGETQYF	TGTGCCAGTGAGGGACAGGGCGGGGAGACCCAGTACTTC
TRBV7-2	NA	NA	TRBJ1-2	CASSLGTGYSYGYTF	TGTGCCAGCAGCTTAGGTACAGGGTACAGCTATGGCTACACCTTC
TRBV5-6	TRBD1	NA	TRBJ1-1	CASSLGQGSEAFF	TGTGCCAGCAGCTTGGGACAGGGCTCTGAAGCTTTCTTT
TRBV5-1	NA	NA	TRBJ2-6	CASSRAGFSGANVLTF	TGCGCCAGCAGCCGGGCGGGGTTCTCTGGGGCCAACGTCCTGACTTTC
TRBV10-3	NA	NA	TRBJ2-7	CATSRGPTYDEQYF	TGTGCCACCTCCCGGGGTCCTACCTACGACGAGCAGTACTTC
TRBV7-6	TRBD2	NA	TRBJ2-3	CASSILAGEGEDTQYF	TGTGCCAGCAGCATATTAGCGGGAGAAGGGGAAGATACGCAGTATTTT
TRBV19	TRBD2	once	TRBJ2-2	CASSIDLASGRNTGELFF	TGTGCCAGTAGTATAGATCTTGCTAGCGGGAGGAACACCGGGGAGCTGTTTTTT
TRBV19	TRBD1	NA	TRBJ2-1	CASSSTGVSEQFF	TGTGCCAGTAGTTCAACAGGGGTGAGTGAGCAGTTCTTC
TRBV7-6	TRBD2	NA	TRBJ2-3	CASSPTGGPTDTQYF	TGTGCCAGCAGCCCAACGGGGGGGCCCACAGATACGCAGTATTTT
TRBV6-1	NA	NA	TRBJ1-2	CASSEDRVGYTF	TGTGCCAGCAGTGAAGACAGGGTCGGCTACACCTTC
TRBV19	NA	few	TRBJ2-7	CASSERGSGEQYF	TGTGCCAGTAGCGAAAGGGGAAGTGGCGAGCAGTACTTC
TRBV2	TRBD2	NA	TRBJ2-4	CASLPLGTRGVAIQYF	TGTGCCAGTCTTCCATTAGGGACTAGAGGGGTCGCCATTCAGTACTTC
TRBV7-9	NA	NA	TRBJ2-1	CASSLAMTFNEQFF	TGTGCCAGCAGCTTAGCGATGACTTTCAATGAGCAGTTCTTC
TRBV6-1	NA	NA	TRBJ2-5	CASGGSQGETQYF	TGTGCCAGCGGGGGGTCCCAAGGGGAGACCCAGTACTTC
TRBV10-2	TRBD2	few	TRBJ2-3	CASTSGGAGTQYF	TGCGCCAGCACTAGCGGGGGGGCCGGTACGCAGTATTTT
TRBV7-2	NA	NA	TRBJ2-7	CASSLSRGREQYF	TGTGCCAGCAGCTTAAGCAGGGGTCGGGAGCAGTACTTC
TRBV30	NA	few	TRBJ2-7	CAWSVAMVVTYEQYF	TGTGCCTGGAGTGTAGCAATGGTCGTGACCTACGAGCAGTACTTC
TRBV4-2	NA	NA	TRBJ2-1	CASSQVDGRNEQFF	TGTGCCAGCAGCCAAGTTGATGGGCGCAATGAGCAGTTCTTC
TRBV2	TRBD1	NA	TRBJ1-2	CASWDRGSHGYTF	TGTGCCAGTTGGGACAGGGGGTCCCATGGCTACACCTTC
TRBV6-1	TRBD1	NA	TRBJ1-1	CASSERTGGAFF	TGTGCCAGCAGTGAGAGGACAGGGGGCGCTTTCTTT
TRBV7-9	NA	NA	TRBJ2-3	CASSVSGGRDTQYF	TGTGCCAGCAGCGTTAGCGGTGGGAGGGATACGCAGTATTTT
TRBV9	TRBD2	NA	TRBJ2-1	CASSPRLADRYNEQFF	TGTGCCAGCAGCCCAAGACTAGCGGACCGCTACAATGAGCAGTTCTTC
TRBV20-1	TRBD1	NA	TRBJ2-7	CSARGQYEQYF	TGCAGTGCCAGGGGACAGTACGAGCAGTACTTC
TRBV7-9	NA	few	TRBJ1-5	CASSLGTVDRPQHF	TGTGCCAGCAGCTTAGGGACAGTCGATCGGCCCCAGCATTTT
TRBV7-6	NA	NA	TRBJ2-3	CASSPLTGGTTDTQYF	TGTGCCAGCAGCCCCTTGACAGGAGGAACCACAGATACGCAGTATTTT
TRBV12-5	TRBD1	NA	TRBJ2-1	CASGRDRGVYNEQFF	TGTGCTAGTGGCCGGGACAGGGGAGTCTACAATGAGCAGTTCTTC
TRBV6-5	NA	NA	TRBJ1-4	CASSPQGRAGELFF	TGTGCCAGCAGTCCGCAGGGGCGCGCGGGCGAACTGTTTTTT
TRBV7-2	TRBD1	NA	TRBJ1-3	CASSSWTGGGNTIYF	TGTGCCAGCAGCTCCTGGACAGGGGGGGGAAACACCATATATTTT
TRBV19	TRBD1	NA	TRBJ1-3	CASRTQGSSVGNTIYF	TGTGCCAGTAGGACACAGGGGAGTAGTGTCGGAAACACCATATATTTT
TRBV10-3	NA	NA	TRBJ2-1	CAIRARVSDEQFF	TGTGCCATCAGGGCCAGGGTGAGCGATGAGCAGTTCTTC
TRBV5-5	NA	few	TRBJ2-5	CASSLVGLEEETQYF	TGTGCCAGCAGCTTGGTGGGGTTGGAGGAAGAGACCCAGTACTTC
TRBV6-1	TRBD2	NA	TRBJ2-2	CASSERTRGAGELFF	TGTGCCAGCAGTGAGAGGACGCGGGGGGCCGGGGAGCTGTTTTTT
TRBV30	NA	NA	TRBJ1-2	CATHRNGYTF	TGTGCCACGCACAGGAATGGCTACACCTTC
TRBV6-1	NA	NA	TRBJ2-7	CASNQRLAGEQYF	TGTGCCAGCAATCAACGCCTGGCGGGCGAGCAGTACTTC
TRBV5-1	NA	NA	TRBJ1-2	CASSLTGGNYGYTF	TGCGCCAGCAGCTTGACAGGCGGAAACTATGGCTACACCTTC
TRBV30	NA	NA	TRBJ1-1	CAWSVHLTNTEAFF	TGTGCCTGGAGTGTCCACCTAACGAACACTGAAGCTTTCTTT
TRBV7-9	TRBD2	NA	TRBJ2-3	CASSSGLAGLADTQYF	TGTGCCAGCAGCTCGGGACTAGCGGGTTTAGCAGATACGCAGTATTTT
TRBV4-2	TRBD2	NA	TRBJ2-5	CASSQVRASGVGETQYF	TGTGCCAGCAGCCAAGTTCGGGCTAGCGGGGTCGGGGAGACCCAGTACTTC
TRBV7-9	NA	NA	TRBJ1-1	CATQGREAFF	TGTGCCACCCAGGGGCGTGAAGCTTTCTTT
TRBV19	TRBD2	NA	TRBJ2-1	CASSRSLAAFGEQFF	TGTGCCAGTAGTAGGTCCCTAGCGGCCTTCGGTGAGCAGTTCTTC
TRBV6-5	NA	NA	TRBJ1-4	CASSRFRQTDEKLFF	TGTGCCAGCAGTCGGTTTAGGCAGACAGATGAAAAACTGTTTTTT
TRBV4-1	NA	NA	TRBJ2-3	CASSVKSNAPDTQYF	TGCGCCAGCAGCGTAAAATCTAATGCTCCAGATACGCAGTATTTT
TRBV19	NA	NA	TRBJ2-1	CASSIGDYRNEQFF	TGTGCCAGTAGTATAGGCGATTACCGGAATGAGCAGTTCTTC
TRBV2	NA	NA	TRBJ2-7	CASSGRGPIRVNRYF	TGTGCCAGCAGCGGGCGGGGTCCGATCCGAGTCAATAGGTACTTC
TRBV7-9	TRBD1	few	TRBJ1-2	CASSPGRTGTSPVGYTF	TGTGCCAGCAGCCCTGGCAGGACAGGGACATCCCCGGTTGGCTACACCTTC
TRBV5-1	NA	few	TRBJ1-4	CASSLGGGVTTNEKLFF	TGCGCCAGCAGCTTGGGAGGGGGAGTGACAACTAATGAAAAACTGTTTTTT
TRBV7-9	TRBD2	NA	TRBJ2-3	CASSRRGLDTDTQYF	TGTGCCAGCAGCCGTAGGGGACTAGACACAGATACGCAGTATTTT
TRBV6-1	TRBD1	NA	TRBJ1-2	CASSQGDLRGYTF	TGTGCCAGCAGTCAGGGGGACCTTCGTGGCTACACCTTC
TRBV7-9	TRBD1	NA	TRBJ2-3	CASSPYTGTGERDTQYF	TGTGCCAGCAGCCCTTACACCGGGACAGGGGAGCGGGATACGCAGTATTTT
TRBV5-1	NA	few	TRBJ2-1	CASSFAGYNEQFF	TGCGCCAGCAGCTTCGCCGGCTACAATGAGCAGTTCTTC